Presented here are 5 T cell receptor beta chains from one specimen sequenced in a study of blood T cell repertoires in COVID-19 (dated by TCRdb to about 2020). The library was prepared using the immunoSEQ multiplex PCR assay. Not all clones reach the TCRdb copy of this immuneACCESS table, which keeps in-frame sequences only. Checked studies attribute under half of the gap to unresolved V genes and leave the rest unexplained. This sample holds 150,000 to 200,000 clones; 75% to 85% were observed only once. Of the sample, 6% falls within the top ten clones. The sequencing sample was made of PBMCs or T cells enriched from blood (not recorded which). The receptors here all came from a man aged 40-55 years who had recovered from COVID-19.

This chain connects TRBV12-3 or TRBV12-4 to TRBJ2-5, with a tentative D call TRBD2 (5 bases). The CDR3 has 13 residues. The V end was cut by 3 bases, the J end by 2 bases, with 7 bases between. The CDR3 protein is CASSFPGQETQYF. Here the CDR3 DNA reads TGTGCCAGCAGTTTCCCGGGGCAAGAGACCCAGTACTTC.

J is TRBJ2-2 and V is TRBV7-9; unclear D gene. The V end lost 5 bases, the J end lost 3 bases, and 16 bases lay between the germline ends. Germline lookup yields CDR1 SEHNR and CDR2 FQNEAQ (reference sequence). This CDR3 region has 16 residues. CDR3 amino acids: CASSPSVRADTGELFF. CDR3 DNA sequence: TGTGCCAGCAGCCCCTCCGTCCGCGCCGACACCGGGGAGCTGTTTTTT.

The chain links TRBV2 to TRBJ1-6; D is unresolved. CDR3 length: 14 amino acids. The V end lost 4 bases, the J end lost 6 bases, and 10 bases lay between the germline ends. Germline V gives CDR1 SNHLY, CDR2 FYNNEI. CDR3 nucleotides: TGTGCCAGCAGTGGGAGCAAGATTAATTCACCCCTCCACTTT. Translating gives CASSGSKINSPLHF.

The V call is TRBV4-1, the J call TRBJ1-2; 7 bases map to TRBD1. CDR3 length: 17 residues. Trimming cost V 3 bases and J 4 bases; bases outside gene matches: 14. CDR1 and CDR2 from the germline V gene are MGHRA and YSYEKL. In nucleotides, the CDR3 is TGCGCCAGCAGCCACCCCAGTTGGAGAACAGGGGTCTATGGCTACACCTTC. Residues: CASSHPSWRTGVYGYTF.

The V and J genes are TRBV5-1 and TRBJ2-7; D may be TRBD1 (6 bases). Germline CDR1 SGHRS, CDR2 YFSETQ. V was shortened by 0 bases and J by 2 bases, with 27 bases between the two germline ends. The CDR3 length is 20 residues. This chain's CDR3 is CASSLGTPLTGPFCAYEQYV. In DNA, the CDR3 is TGCGCCAGCAGCTTGGGAACTCCTCTTACAGGGCCCTTTTGTGCCTACGAGCAGTACGTC.